This paragraph reports one TCR beta chain. Using immunoSEQ multiplex PCR, the repertoire was profiled, and TCRdb retains in-frame clones only, with some absent. In the table there are 50,000 to 75,000 clones, 79% of which are singletons. These data belong to a study of blood T cell repertoires in COVID-19. Study at large: The cDNA or gDNA used as material had been derived from T cells, B-cell-depleted T cells, or PBMCs.

Germline CDR1 is LGHDT and CDR2 is YNNKEL (reference sequence). The V and J ends lost 0 bases and 3 bases, in that order; junction bases with no gene match: 7. The CDR3 covers 17 residues. The TCR comes from a woman aged 80 or over with active or convalescent COVID-19. Material: peripheral blood. This chain connects TRBV3-1 (or the pseudogene TRBV3-2) to TRBJ2-5, with TRBD2 identical over 10 bases. CDR3 loop: CASSQEPAGGPKETQYF. For the CDR3, the DNA is TGTGCCAGCAGCCAAGAGCCAGCGGGGGGGCCCAAAGAGACCCAGTACTTC.